This T cell receptor (beta chain) was identified in a study of cytomegalovirus exposure and HLA in healthy donors. Study in general: The 550 to 800 first-cohort repertoires and the 95 to 150 validation repertoires shared the same platform, a later analysis reported.

Trimming removed 10 bases at V and 7 bases at J, with 13 bases between. The V gene's germline CDR1 is ENHRY and CDR2 SYGVKD. This CDR3 region has 11 residues. As to this clone: Its specificity is unknown.

The method was immunoSEQ multiplex PCR; TCRdb's version includes in-frame clones alone and lacks a portion of them. The profile shows a few hundred thousand clones, roughly 90% of them singletons. Study-wide points: For most TCR sequences rarity was the rule, although some public TCRs occurred in many donors. The study flagged some 170 TCR beta chains as cytomegalovirus-associated.

Separation from the roughly 670-subject first cohort characterized the 120-subject validation cohort, to which the donors belonged. The V and J genes are TRBV10-3 and TRBJ1-2; no definite D call. Sequences were obtained from PBMCs. This receptor was obtained from a woman aged 18-29 years in good health and CMV-seronegative. The CDR3 sequence: CATSGRGGYTF. In DNA, the CDR3 is TGTGCCACCTCCGGACGGGGTGGCTACACCTTC.